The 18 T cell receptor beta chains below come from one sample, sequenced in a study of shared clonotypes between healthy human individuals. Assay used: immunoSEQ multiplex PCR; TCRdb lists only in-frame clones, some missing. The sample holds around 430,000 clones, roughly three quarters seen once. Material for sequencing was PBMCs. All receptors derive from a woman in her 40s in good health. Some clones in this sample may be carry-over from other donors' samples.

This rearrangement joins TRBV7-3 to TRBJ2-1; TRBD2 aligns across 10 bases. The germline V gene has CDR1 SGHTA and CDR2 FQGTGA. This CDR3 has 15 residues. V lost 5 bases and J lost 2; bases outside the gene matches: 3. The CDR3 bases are TGTGCCAGCAGCCCTAGCGGGAGTCCCTACAATGAGCAGTTCTTC. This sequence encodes CASSPSGSPYNEQFF.

CDR3 sequence: CASSPLRTGVDTQYF. CDR3 nucleotide sequence: TGTGCCAGCTCACCTTTGCGGACAGGGGTAGATACGCAGTATTTT. The chain combines TRBV18 with TRBJ2-3; 9 bases are shared with TRBD1. V shed 3 bases and J 5 bases; nucleotides not matched to a gene: 6. This CDR3 has 15 amino acids. Germline CDR1 is KGHSH and CDR2 is LQKENI.

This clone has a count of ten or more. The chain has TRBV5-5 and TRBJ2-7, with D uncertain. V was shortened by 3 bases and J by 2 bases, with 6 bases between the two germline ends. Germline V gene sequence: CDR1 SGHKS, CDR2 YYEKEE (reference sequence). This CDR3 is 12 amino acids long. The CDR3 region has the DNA TGTGCCAGCAGCTCCTTACCCTACGAGCAGTACTTC. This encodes CASSSLPYEQYF.

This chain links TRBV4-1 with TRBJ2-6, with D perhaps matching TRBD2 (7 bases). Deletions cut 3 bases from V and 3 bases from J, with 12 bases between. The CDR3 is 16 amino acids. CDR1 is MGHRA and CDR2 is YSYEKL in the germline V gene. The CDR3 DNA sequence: TGCGCCAGCAGCCAGGGAGGGGGAGGTGGGGCCAACGTCCTGACTTTC. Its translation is CASSQGGGGGANVLTF.

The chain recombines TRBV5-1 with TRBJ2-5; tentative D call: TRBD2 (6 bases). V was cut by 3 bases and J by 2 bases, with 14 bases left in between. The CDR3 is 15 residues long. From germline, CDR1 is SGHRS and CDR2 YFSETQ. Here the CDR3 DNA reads TGCGCCAGCAGCTCGGGGACTGACAGACAAGAGACCCAGTACTTC. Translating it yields CASSSGTDRQETQYF.

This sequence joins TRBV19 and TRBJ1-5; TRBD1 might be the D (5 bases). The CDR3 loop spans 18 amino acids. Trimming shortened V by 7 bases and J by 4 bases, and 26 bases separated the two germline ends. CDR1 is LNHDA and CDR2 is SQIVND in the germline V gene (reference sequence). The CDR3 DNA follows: TGTGCCAGTATTCAGGGAATCCGAGGAGTGGGGGGAAATCAGCCCCAGCATTTT. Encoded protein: CASIQGIRGVGGNQPQHF. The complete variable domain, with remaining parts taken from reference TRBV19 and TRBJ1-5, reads DGGITQSPKYLFRKEGQNVTLSCEQNLNHDAMYWYRQDPGQGLRLIYYSQIVNDFQKGDIAEGYSVSREKKESFPLTVTSAQKNPTAFYLCASIQGIRGVGGNQPQHFGDGTRLSIL.

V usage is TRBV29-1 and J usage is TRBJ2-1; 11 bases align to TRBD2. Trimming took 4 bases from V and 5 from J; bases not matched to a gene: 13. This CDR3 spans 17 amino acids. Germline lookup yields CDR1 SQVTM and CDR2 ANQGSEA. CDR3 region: CSVAGTSGNYWDNEQFF. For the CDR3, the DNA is TGCAGCGTTGCGGGGACTAGCGGAAACTACTGGGACAATGAGCAGTTCTTC.

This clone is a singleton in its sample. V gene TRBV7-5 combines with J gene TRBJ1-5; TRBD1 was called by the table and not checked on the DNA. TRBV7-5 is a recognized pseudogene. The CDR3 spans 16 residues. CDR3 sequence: CVRTASRQVSNQPQHF. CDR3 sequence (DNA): TGTGTCAGAACCGCCTCAAGACAGGTTAGCAATCAGCCCCAGCATTTT.

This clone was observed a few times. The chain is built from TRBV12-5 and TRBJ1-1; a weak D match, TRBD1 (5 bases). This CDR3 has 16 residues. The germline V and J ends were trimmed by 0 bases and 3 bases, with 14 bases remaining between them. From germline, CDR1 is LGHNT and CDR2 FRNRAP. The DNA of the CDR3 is TGTGCTAGTGGTTTGGTACTCCCAGGGATCGACACTGAAGCTTTCTTT. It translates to CASGLVLPGIDTEAFF.

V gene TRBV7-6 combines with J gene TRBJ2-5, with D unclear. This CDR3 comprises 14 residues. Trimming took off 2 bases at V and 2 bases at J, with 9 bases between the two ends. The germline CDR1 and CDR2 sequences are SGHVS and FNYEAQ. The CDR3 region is CASSLFAEQETQYF. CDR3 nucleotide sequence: TGTGCCAGCAGCTTATTTGCGGAACAAGAGACCCAGTACTTC.

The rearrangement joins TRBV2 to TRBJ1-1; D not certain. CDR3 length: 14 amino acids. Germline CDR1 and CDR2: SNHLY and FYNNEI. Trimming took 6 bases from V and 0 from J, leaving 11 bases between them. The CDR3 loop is CASRPGRMNTEAFF. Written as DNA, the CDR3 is TGTGCCAGCAGACCTGGACGGATGAACACTGAAGCTTTCTTT. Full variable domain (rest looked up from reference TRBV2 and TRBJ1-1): EPEVTQTPSHQVTQMGQEVILRCVPISNHLYFYWYRQILGQKVEFLVSFYNNEISEKSEIFDDQFSVERPDGSNFTLKIRSTKLEDSAMYFCASRPGRMNTEAFFGQGTRLTVV.

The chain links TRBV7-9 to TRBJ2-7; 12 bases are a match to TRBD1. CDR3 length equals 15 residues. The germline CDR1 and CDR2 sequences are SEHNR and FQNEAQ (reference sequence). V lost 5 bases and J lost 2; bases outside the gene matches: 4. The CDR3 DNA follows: TGTGCCAGCAGCCCGGGACAGGGGGCCCCCTACGAGCAGTACTTC. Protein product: CASSPGQGAPYEQYF.

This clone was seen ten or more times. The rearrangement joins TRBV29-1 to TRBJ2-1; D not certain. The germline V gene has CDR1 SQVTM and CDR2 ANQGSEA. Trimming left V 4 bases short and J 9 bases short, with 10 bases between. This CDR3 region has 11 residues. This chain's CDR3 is CSVAVASEQFF. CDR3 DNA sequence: TGCAGCGTTGCGGTTGCGTCTGAGCAGTTCTTC.

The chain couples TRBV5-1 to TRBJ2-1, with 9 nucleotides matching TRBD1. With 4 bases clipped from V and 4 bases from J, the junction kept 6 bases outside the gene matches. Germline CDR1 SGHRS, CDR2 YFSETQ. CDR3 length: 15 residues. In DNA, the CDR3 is TGCGCCAGCAGCCAAGGGGACAGGGCTTACAATGAGCAGTTCTTC. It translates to CASSQGDRAYNEQFF.

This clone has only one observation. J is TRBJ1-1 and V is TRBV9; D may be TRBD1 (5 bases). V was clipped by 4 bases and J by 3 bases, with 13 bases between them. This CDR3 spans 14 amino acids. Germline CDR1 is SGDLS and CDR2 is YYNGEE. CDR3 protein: CASSPVGVYTEAFF. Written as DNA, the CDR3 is TGTGCCAGCAGCCCAGTGGGGGTCTACACTGAAGCTTTCTTT.

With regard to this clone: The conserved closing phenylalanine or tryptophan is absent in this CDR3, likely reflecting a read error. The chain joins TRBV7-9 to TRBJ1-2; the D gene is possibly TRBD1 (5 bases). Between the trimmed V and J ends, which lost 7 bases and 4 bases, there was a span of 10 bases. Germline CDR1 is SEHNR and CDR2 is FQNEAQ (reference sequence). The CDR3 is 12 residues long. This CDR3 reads CASNKDSYGYTL. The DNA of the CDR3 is TGTGCCAGCAACAAAGACAGCTATGGCTACACCCTC.

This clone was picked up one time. The DNA of the CDR3 is TGTGCCAGCAGGGATCCCGGGGGTGGCTATGGCTACACCTTC. Translating gives CASRDPGGGYGYTF. The chain uses TRBV28 and TRBJ1-2, with D perhaps TRBD1 (5 bases). From germline, CDR1 is MDHEN and CDR2 SYDVKM. V was clipped by 6 bases and J by 4 bases, with 15 bases between them. The CDR3 has 14 residues.

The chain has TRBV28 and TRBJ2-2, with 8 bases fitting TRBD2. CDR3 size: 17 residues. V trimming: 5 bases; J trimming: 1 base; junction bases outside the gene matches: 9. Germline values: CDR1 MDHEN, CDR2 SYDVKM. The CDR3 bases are TGTGCCAGCAGTCCGATGGGGGCGGGAGGGAACACCGGGGAGCTGTTTTTT. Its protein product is CASSPMGAGGNTGELFF. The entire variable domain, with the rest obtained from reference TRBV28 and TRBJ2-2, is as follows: DVKVTQSSRYLVKRTGEKVFLECVQDMDHENMFWYRQDPGLGLRLIYFSYDVKMKEKGDIPEGYSVSREKKERFSLILESASTNQTSMYLCASSPMGAGGNTGELFFGEGSRLTVL.